This T cell receptor beta chain comes out of a study of neurological immune-mediated disorders. Study results and caveats: Expanded clones shared no CDR3 amino acid sequences across subjects, suggesting private repertoires in all groups. Patients with HTLV-1-associated myelopathy showed the most TCR clonal expansion. Those with multiple sclerosis showed the least, falling below healthy controls.

The cDNA was produced through 5'RACE with 10-nucleotide random UMIs. TCRdb re-called the 5' RACE reads through MiXCR, storing one row per CDR3 protein. The repertoire holds 65,000 to 80,000 distinct CDR3 sequences, with about 5.1% as singletons. The table lists this clonotype with many counts. What it binds is not known. PBMCs stored at -80 C, 2 million in total, were the source of the unsorted libraries. Trimming shortened V by 5 bases and J by 1 base, and 10 bases separated the two germline ends. The CDR3 length is 14 residues. The chain joins TRBV12-3 or TRBV12-4 to TRBJ2-3; D not resolved. Sample: PBMCs. The receptor's source is a woman in her sixties or seventies with multiple sclerosis. CDR3 nucleotide sequence: TGTGCCAGCAGTCCTCCCTCAGGCACAGATACGCAGTATTTT. It yields the protein CASSPPSGTDTQYF.